One sample yielded the 31 T cell receptor beta chains listed below, sequenced in a study of CD8 T cells in ankylosing spondylitis. Findings and caveats of the study: Seemingly distinctive of ankylosing spondylitis blood was a TCR beta motif formed by eight highly homologous variants.

Antigen specificity for these receptors is unknown. TCRdb ran MiXCR on the 5' RACE reads and lists one entry per CDR3 protein. This sample has some 840,000 distinct CDR3 sequences, with approximately 12% found just once. The sequencing input was blood, either unsorted or a sorted T cell fraction (not recorded which). The receptors were gathered from a male donor with ankylosing spondylitis.

The chain recombines TRBV27 with TRBJ2-3; 8 bases map to TRBD2. J lost 4 bases, V lost 4 bases, and 19 bases had no gene match. The CDR3 runs to 19 residues. The germline V gene has CDR1 MNHEY and CDR2 SMNVEV (reference sequence). In DNA form, the CDR3 reads TGTGCCAGCAGTTCCCGGGACATTTTCTTAGCGGGAATGCCAGATACGCAGTATTTT. It encodes CASSSRDIFLAGMPDTQYF.

The chain combines TRBV4-3 with TRBJ2-5; the D call may be TRBD1 or TRBD2 (5 bases each). With 3 bases removed from V and 2 bases from J, the gap between germline ends came to 10 bases. Looked up from germline, CDR1 is LGHNA and CDR2 is YSLEER. This CDR3 comprises 14 residues. DNA of the CDR3: TGCGCCAGCAGCCAGGGACGGTTACAAGAGACCCAGTACTTC. Translated: CASSQGRLQETQYF.

This clonotype was picked up many times. DNA of the CDR3: TGCGCCAGCAGCTCGGGACAATTAGGGAACGAGCAGTACTTC. It encodes CASSSGQLGNEQYF. The rearrangement uses TRBV5-1 and TRBJ2-7, with D tentatively TRBD1 (6 bases). There are 14 residues in the CDR3. V was shortened by 3 bases and J by 5 bases, with 15 bases between the two germline ends. The V gene's germline CDR1 is SGHRS and CDR2 YFSETQ.

The sample holds a few counts of this clonotype. This chain joins TRBV7-2 and TRBJ1-2; no clear D gene. Germline CDR1 SGHTA, CDR2 FQGNSA. Trimming cost V 0 bases and J 4 bases, with 6 bases left between them. This CDR3 contains 13 residues. CDR3 protein: CASSLATPYGYTF. The CDR3 region has the DNA TGTGCCAGCAGCTTAGCGACGCCCTATGGCTACACCTTC.

This clonotype was counted a few times. The V call is TRBV6-1, the J call TRBJ2-1, with 8 bases lining up with TRBD2. Looked up from germline, CDR1 is MNHNS and CDR2 is SASEGT. Losses at the gene ends were 5 bases for V and 7 bases for J; bases not matched to a gene: 10. The CDR3 spans 15 residues. The CDR3 spells CASSKRGGVGNEQFF. For the CDR3, the DNA is TGTGCCAGCAGTAAACGGGGGGGCGTAGGGAATGAGCAGTTCTTC.

This clonotype showed up just a few times. The rearrangement links TRBV20-1 to TRBJ2-3; D is possibly TRBD1 (5 bases). The CDR3 consists of 15 residues. V lost 6 bases, J lost 1 base, and 17 bases lay in between. The germline V gene encodes CDR1 DFQATT and CDR2 SNEGSKA (reference sequence). The CDR3 loop reads CSAPQGNLGTDTQYF. As DNA, the CDR3 is TGCAGTGCCCCCCAGGGAAACCTGGGCACAGATACGCAGTATTTT.

The gene calls are TRBV7-3 and TRBJ1-1; 8 bases match TRBD1. Germline CDR1 SGHTA, CDR2 FQGTGA. The J segment lost 3 bases and the V segment lost 5 bases, leaving 8 bases of the junction unmatched. The CDR3 has 15 amino acids. CDR3 residues: CASSARQGRDTEAFF. CDR3 DNA sequence: TGTGCCAGCAGCGCAAGACAGGGGCGGGACACTGAAGCTTTCTTT. The complete variable domain, with remaining parts taken from reference TRBV7-3 and TRBJ1-1, reads GAGVSQTPSNKVTEKGKYVELRCDPISGHTALYWYRQSLGQGPEFLIYFQGTGAADDSGLPNDRFFAVRPEGSVSTLKIQRTERGDSAVYLCASSARQGRDTEAFFGQGTRLTVV.

Ten or more counts support this clonotype. The genes are TRBV10-3 and TRBJ1-1, with TRBD1 as a possible D gene (6 bases). Germline V gene data show CDR1 as ENHRY and CDR2 as SYGVKD. Deletions cut 5 bases from V and 5 bases from J, with 9 bases between. The CDR3 is 12 amino acids. The DNA of the CDR3 is TGTGCCATCAGTAAACAGGGTACTGAAGCTTTCTTT. Residues: CAISKQGTEAFF.

This clonotype was detected a few times. V gene TRBV12-3 or TRBV12-4 combines with J gene TRBJ1-2, with D possibly TRBD1 on 5 matching bases. The CDR3 spans 13 residues. The V end was cut by 6 bases, the J end by 3 bases, with 11 bases between. CDR3 sequence reads: CASRPPGYYGYTF. DNA for the CDR3: TGTGCCAGCAGACCCCCAGGGTACTATGGCTACACCTTC.

This clonotype was counted only a few times. This rearrangement joins TRBV29-1 to TRBJ2-3; D remains unclear. This CDR3 contains 13 residues. V shed 0 bases and J shed 1 base, with 5 bases lying between them. The germline CDR1 and CDR2 sequences are SQVTM and ANQGSEA. The CDR3 DNA reads TGCAGCGTTGAAGAAGACGGCACAGATACGCAGTATTTT. As protein: CSVEEDGTDTQYF.

A single count supports this clonotype. The V and J genes are TRBV7-8 and TRBJ2-1; 11 bases fit TRBD2. This CDR3 spans 18 amino acids. The V gene's germline CDR1 is SGHVS and CDR2 FQNEAQ. The J segment lost 3 bases and the V segment lost 4 bases, leaving 11 bases of the junction unmatched. The chain's CDR3 is CASSSLQPSGGRYNEQFF. The CDR3 region has the DNA TGTGCCAGCAGCTCATTACAACCTAGCGGGGGGCGCTACAATGAGCAGTTCTTC.

V is TRBV18 and J is TRBJ1-4, with D hard to call. Per germline, CDR1 KGHSH and CDR2 LQKENI. The CDR3 runs to 15 residues. Trimming took off 3 bases at V and 6 bases at J, with 14 bases between the two ends. This CDR3 reads CASSPSSGEDEKLFF. As DNA, the CDR3 is TGTGCCAGCTCACCTTCGTCCGGGGAGGATGAAAAACTGTTTTTT.

The table lists this clonotype with a few counts. The rearrangement joins TRBV9 to TRBJ1-3, with D perhaps matching TRBD1 (6 bases). This CDR3 comprises 13 residues. From germline, CDR1 is SGDLS and CDR2 YYNGEE. The V gene lost 4 bases and the J gene lost 10 bases, with 15 bases spanning the gap. The CDR3 coding sequence is TGTGCCAGCAGCCCCGGGGGAGGGGGTACCATATATTTT. Translating it yields CASSPGGGGTIYF.

In this sample, this clonotype turned up a few times. J is TRBJ2-1 and V is TRBV5-8; D is possibly TRBD1 (6 bases). Trimming removed 4 bases at V and 3 bases at J, with 11 bases between. CDR1 and CDR2 (germline): SGHTS, YDEGEE. This CDR3 contains 14 residues. The CDR3 DNA follows: TGTGCCAGCAGCGTGGACAGTTACTACAATGAGCAGTTCTTC. Translation: CASSVDSYYNEQFF.

The CDR3 DNA reads as TGTGCCACCCGCCGTGGTGACGGGAGGGGCTATCAGCCCCAGCATTTT. Its protein is CATRRGDGRGYQPQHF. The chain links TRBV6-2 or TRBV6-3 to TRBJ1-5; TRBD1 is a possible D gene (5 bases). Trimming left V 10 bases short and J 5 bases short, with 24 bases between. From germline, CDR1 is MNHEY and CDR2 SVGEGT. The CDR3 covers 16 residues.

This clonotype was observed many times. The genes are TRBV20-1 and TRBJ2-3; 8 nucleotides line up with TRBD2. Per the germline V gene, CDR1 is DFQATT and CDR2 is SNEGSKA (reference sequence). With V trimmed by 2 bases and J by 2 bases, 6 bases remained unmatched. The CDR3 totals 15 residues. CDR3 bases: TGCAGTGCTAGATCCCAGCGGGAGAACACAGATACGCAGTATTTT. It yields the protein CSARSQRENTDTQYF.

This clonotype was seen more than once but under ten times. The V gene is TRBV7-9, the J gene TRBJ1-1; 7 bases are shared with TRBD1. The CDR3 is made up of 12 amino acids. The germline CDR1 and CDR2 sequences are SEHNR and FQNEAQ (reference sequence). V trimming: 1 base; J trimming: 11 bases; junction bases outside the gene matches: 4. CDR3 nucleotide sequence: TGTGCCAGCAGCTTAGGGACAGGCCCCGCTTTCTTT. Encoded protein: CASSLGTGPAFF.

The chain recombines TRBV6-1 with TRBJ1-1; TRBD1 is a possible D gene (5 bases). Germline V lookup: CDR1 MNHNS, CDR2 SASEGT. The CDR3 covers 15 residues. Trimming shortened V by 7 bases and J by 3 bases, and 18 bases separated the two germline ends. The chain's CDR3 is CASTERGFGDTEAFF. The DNA for the CDR3 is TGTGCCAGCACAGAGCGGGGGTTTGGGGACACTGAAGCTTTCTTT.

This clonotype has a count of ten or more. This chain joins TRBV7-2 and TRBJ2-1; 9 positions match TRBD1. Unmatched junction bases numbered 12, after V lost 3 bases and J lost 9 bases. Per the germline V gene, CDR1 is SGHTA and CDR2 is FQGNSA. CDR3 length: 16 residues. CDR3 bases: TGTGCCAGCAGCTTTACTCGGACAGGGGAAGGGGGTGAGCAGTTCTTC. Its protein is CASSFTRTGEGGEQFF.

This clonotype was seen ten or more times. The J gene is TRBJ1-5, the V gene TRBV7-2, with 9 bases that match TRBD1. Germline V gene sequence: CDR1 SGHTA, CDR2 FQGNSA. V lost 2 bases, J lost 2 bases, and 1 base stayed unmatched. The length of the CDR3 is 15 residues. CDR3 in amino acids: CASSLWDRGNQPQHF. In nucleotides, the CDR3 is TGTGCCAGCAGCTTATGGGACAGGGGCAATCAGCCCCAGCATTTT.

This clonotype was seen only a few times. The chain is built from TRBV7-2 and TRBJ2-1; either TRBD1 or TRBD2 may fit D (5 bases each). Germline CDR1 SGHTA, CDR2 FQGNSA. The CDR3 has 14 residues. Between the trimmed V and J ends, which lost 1 base and 12 bases, there was a span of 16 bases. The CDR3 spells CASSLEGPTGAQFF. The CDR3 coding sequence is TGTGCCAGCAGCTTAGAAGGACCTACCGGGGCGCAGTTCTTC.

This clonotype came up a few times. The chain is built from TRBV24-1 and TRBJ2-3, with D perhaps given as TRBD1 or TRBD2 (5 bases each). The CDR3 has 18 amino acids. Trimming took 4 bases from V and 0 from J, leaving 19 bases between them. CDR1 is KGHDR, CDR2 SFDVKD, per germline. CDR3 amino acids: CATSELHAGDPSTDTQYF. The CDR3, as DNA: TGTGCCACCAGTGAACTACACGCCGGGGACCCTAGCACAGATACGCAGTATTTT.

This clonotype was counted between two and nine times. V usage is TRBV5-1 and J usage is TRBJ2-5; D is perhaps TRBD1 (6 bases). Germline loops: CDR1 SGHRS, CDR2 YFSETQ. V dropped 1 base and J dropped 3 bases, with 19 bases sitting between them. The CDR3 spans 17 residues. CDR3 region: CASSLRPPQGLKETQYF. The CDR3 DNA sequence: TGCGCCAGCAGCTTGCGGCCACCCCAGGGGCTTAAAGAGACCCAGTACTTC.

The chain carries TRBV6-1 and TRBJ2-1, with TRBD2 identical over 8 bases. The CDR3 length is 13 residues. With 10 bases clipped from V and 7 bases from J, the junction kept 9 bases outside the gene matches. Germline V gives CDR1 MNHNS, CDR2 SASEGT. CDR3 nucleotide sequence: TGTGCCATTGGGAGCGGGAGCAAGAATGAGCAGTTCTTC. Residues: CAIGSGSKNEQFF.

This clonotype was detected many times. V gene TRBV20-1 combines with J gene TRBJ1-5; TRBD1 is a possible D gene (6 bases). The V gene lost 6 bases and the J gene lost 4 bases, with 7 bases spanning the gap. CDR1 is DFQATT, CDR2 SNEGSKA, per germline (reference sequence). The CDR3 length is 11 residues. CDR3 amino acids: CSAQGNQPQHF. The CDR3 region has the DNA TGCAGTGCGCAGGGGAATCAGCCCCAGCATTTT.

This clonotype came up a few times. This rearrangement joins TRBV20-1 to TRBJ2-7, with D uncertain. Per germline, CDR1 DFQATT and CDR2 SNEGSKA (reference sequence). This CDR3 is built from 12 residues. Deletions cut 5 bases from V and 6 bases from J, with 14 bases between. The chain's CDR3 is CSASPGRSEQYF. The DNA of the CDR3 is TGCAGTGCTTCCCCCGGCCGGAGCGAGCAGTACTTC.

This clonotype showed up many times. V is TRBV29-1 and J is TRBJ2-1, with 13 bases that match TRBD2. CDR3 length: 14 amino acids. Looked up from germline, CDR1 is SQVTM and CDR2 is ANQGSEA. The CDR3 DNA reads as TGCAGTGGGACTAGCGGGGAGGTTTCGGATGAGCAGTTCTTC. Protein product: CSGTSGEVSDEQFF.

The chain combines TRBV12-3 or TRBV12-4 with TRBJ2-7; perhaps TRBD1 as D (6 bases). V was clipped by 5 bases and J by 2 bases, with 10 bases between them. There are 13 residues in the CDR3. The CDR3 region is CASSRDKAYEQYF. The CDR3, as DNA: TGTGCCAGCAGTAGGGACAAAGCCTACGAGCAGTACTTC.

This clonotype was seen a few times. V usage is TRBV6-2 or TRBV6-3 and J usage is TRBJ1-1, with a weak D call TRBD1 (5 bases). The CDR3 covers 13 residues. Germline values: CDR1 MNHEY, CDR2 SVGEGT. Trimming cost V 3 bases and J 11 bases, with 16 bases left between them. The CDR3 nucleotides read TGTGCCAGCAGTTATCCCCGGACACGGCGGGCTTTCTTT. It encodes CASSYPRTRRAFF.

The chain joins TRBV7-6 to TRBJ2-1; 7 bases agree with TRBD1. V was clipped by 5 bases and J by 4 bases; unmatched bases: 5. Germline-derived CDR1 and CDR2 are SGHVS and FNYEAQ. The CDR3 is 14 residues long. The CDR3 DNA sequence: TGTGCCAGCAGCGTGACAGGGCCTTACAATGAGCAGTTCTTC. Protein product: CASSVTGPYNEQFF.

This clonotype showed up many times. This chain links TRBV20-1 with TRBJ2-7; D is undetermined. V dropped 6 bases and J dropped 4 bases, with 10 bases sitting between them. CDR1 DFQATT and CDR2 SNEGSKA come from the germline V gene (reference sequence). This CDR3 spans 11 amino acids. The CDR3 spells CSAPYLYEQYF. CDR3 DNA: TGCAGTGCCCCTTACCTGTACGAGCAGTACTTC.